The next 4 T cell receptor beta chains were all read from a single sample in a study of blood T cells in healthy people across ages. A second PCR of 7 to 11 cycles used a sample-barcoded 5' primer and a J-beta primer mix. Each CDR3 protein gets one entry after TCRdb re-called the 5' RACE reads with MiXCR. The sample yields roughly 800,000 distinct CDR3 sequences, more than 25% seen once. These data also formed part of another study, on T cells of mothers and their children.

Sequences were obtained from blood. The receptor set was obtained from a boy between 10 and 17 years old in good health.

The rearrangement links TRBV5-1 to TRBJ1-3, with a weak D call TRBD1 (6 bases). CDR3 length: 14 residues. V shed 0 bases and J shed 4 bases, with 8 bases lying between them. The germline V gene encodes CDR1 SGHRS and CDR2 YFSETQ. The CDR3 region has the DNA TGCGCCAGCAGCTTGGGGGACAAAGGAAACACCATATATTTT. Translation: CASSLGDKGNTIYF.

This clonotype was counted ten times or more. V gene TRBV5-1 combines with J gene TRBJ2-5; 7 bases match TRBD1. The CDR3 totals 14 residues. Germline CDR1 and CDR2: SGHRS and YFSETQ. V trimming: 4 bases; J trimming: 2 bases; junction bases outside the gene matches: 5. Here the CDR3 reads CASSPLTGQETQYF. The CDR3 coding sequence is TGCGCCAGCAGCCCACTGACAGGGCAAGAGACCCAGTACTTC.

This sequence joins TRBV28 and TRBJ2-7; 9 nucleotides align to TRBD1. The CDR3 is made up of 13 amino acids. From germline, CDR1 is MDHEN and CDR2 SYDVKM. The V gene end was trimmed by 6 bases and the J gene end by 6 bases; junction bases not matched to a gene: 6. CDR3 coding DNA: TGTGCCAGCAGAGGACAGGGGAATCCCGAGCAGTACTTC. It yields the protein CASRGQGNPEQYF.

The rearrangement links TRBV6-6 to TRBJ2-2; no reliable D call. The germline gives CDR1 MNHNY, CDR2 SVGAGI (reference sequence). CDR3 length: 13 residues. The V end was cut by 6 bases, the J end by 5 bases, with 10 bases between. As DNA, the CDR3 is TGTGCCAGCAGAAGGTCCGGAACCGGGGAGCTGTTTTTT. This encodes CASRRSGTGELFF.